Detailed here is one T cell receptor beta chain. V lost 1 base to trimming and J lost 2 bases, with 15 bases between them. Germline-derived CDR1 and CDR2 are LGHDT and YNNKEL (reference sequence). CDR3 length: 17 amino acids. The entry originates in a study of blood T cell repertoires in COVID-19. Study summary: Donors in Cohort 3 counted as recovered after two negative PCRs, clearance, or symptom resolution. From the United States, Italy and Spain came samples of acute and convalescent COVID-19. PBMCs, B-cell-depleted T cells, or T cells provided the cDNA or gDNA that made up the material.

Researchers sorted participants into cohorts using their self-reported clinical history. This table comes from immunoSEQ multiplex PCR, and its TCRdb copy is limited to in-frame clones, with some not included. The sample records 210,000 or so clones, about 90% being singletons. V usage is TRBV3-1 (or the pseudogene TRBV3-2) and J usage is TRBJ1-3; D remains unclear. Sequenced material: PBMCs or T cells enriched from blood (not recorded which). The receptor comes from a woman aged 45-65 years in a cohort exposed to, infected with or recovered from COVID-19 (not recorded which). CDR3 protein: CASSQVFGAGTGNTIYF. The CDR3 DNA reads TGTGCCAGCAGCCAAGTTTTTGGCGCCGGGACTGGAAACACCATATATTTT.